Listed here is a single T cell receptor (beta chain). Its specificity is unknown. Germline CDR1 is SEHNR and CDR2 is FQNEAQ (reference sequence). CDR3 length: 15 amino acids. Trimming stripped 5 bases from V and 10 bases from J, with 21 bases between. Roughly 10 milliliters of peripheral blood were drawn from each donor. Alongside a J-beta primer mix, a sample-barcoded 5' primer served in a second PCR lasting about 7 to 11 cycles. Each cDNA molecule was tagged by a template-switch adaptor with 12 random nucleotides. TCRdb re-analysed the 5' RACE reads in MiXCR, keeping a single row per CDR3 protein. The sample contains 890,000 or so distinct CDR3 sequences, less than 80% of which appear only once. This sample is drawn from a study of blood T cells in healthy people across ages. Study overall: Per every two T cells, about one barcoded beta molecule was captured by template switching.

Study-level points and caveats: Bulk PBMC profiling left naive and antigen-experienced comparisons inconclusive.

The sequence was obtained from a man aged 25 to 40 in good health. Sequencing was done on a sample of blood. The V gene is TRBV7-9, the J gene TRBJ2-1; D assignment may be TRBD1 or TRBD2 (6 bases each). CDR3 sequence: CASSRNERGRAEQFF. For the CDR3, the DNA is TGTGCCAGCAGCCGAAATGAACGGGGGCGTGCGGAGCAGTTCTTC.